Presented here are 22 T cell receptor beta chains from one specimen sequenced in a study of T cell changes during pregnancy in multiple sclerosis. The protocol was immunoSEQ multiplex PCR, while the TCRdb copy is restricted to in-frame clones and leaves out a portion. Among some 76,000 clones listed, around 90% were seen once. The starting material was CD4+ T cells from peripheral blood mononuclear cells, obtained after pregnancy. The receptor source for this set is a female donor with multiple sclerosis, enrolled in a pregnancy study.

The J gene is TRBJ2-1, the V gene TRBV27; D ambiguous. The CDR3 runs 14 residues. Germline values: CDR1 MNHEY, CDR2 SMNVEV (reference sequence). V lost 2 bases to trimming and J lost 5 bases, with 10 bases between them. CDR3 residues: CASSLNRNNNEQFF. The CDR3 DNA reads TGTGCCAGCAGTTTAAACAGAAACAACAATGAGCAGTTCTTC.

On this clone: This same CDR3 is encoded by further DNA sequences in the sample. The chain links TRBV5-1 to TRBJ2-2, with TRBD1 matching 8 bases. The CDR3 spans 14 residues. Germline V gene data show CDR1 as SGHRS and CDR2 as YFSETQ. V was clipped by 4 bases and J by 6 bases; unmatched bases: 5. CDR3 in amino acids: CASSHGQGAGELFF. CDR3 nucleotide sequence: TGCGCCAGCAGCCACGGACAGGGCGCCGGGGAGCTGTTTTTT.

The chain has TRBV5-1 and TRBJ2-2; D is possibly TRBD1 (6 bases). V was clipped by 0 bases and J by 6 bases, with 12 bases between them. The length of the CDR3 is 15 residues. CDR1 and CDR2 from the germline V gene are SGHRS and YFSETQ. The CDR3 spells CASSLVQGSAGELFF. The CDR3 region has the DNA TGCGCCAGCAGCTTGGTGCAGGGGTCTGCCGGGGAGCTGTTTTTT.

The V and J genes are TRBV19 and TRBJ1-2, with D unresolved. The V end lost 7 bases, the J end lost 0 bases, and 12 bases lay between the germline ends. The germline V gene encodes CDR1 LNHDA and CDR2 SQIVND (reference sequence). The CDR3 extends over 14 amino acids. CDR3 sequence (DNA): TGTGCCAGTACGTTGGGCAGAGCTAACTATGGCTACACCTTC. The encoded protein is CASTLGRANYGYTF.

The chain has TRBV18 and TRBJ1-1, with 7 bases lining up with TRBD1. The V and J ends lost 3 bases and 1 base, in that order; junction bases with no gene match: 11. Germline V lookup: CDR1 KGHSH, CDR2 LQKENI. The CDR3 consists of 17 residues. The chain's CDR3 is CASSPLPIQGRNTEAFF. The CDR3 nucleotides read TGTGCCAGCTCACCGCTCCCCATACAGGGGCGGAACACTGAAGCTTTCTTT.

The V call is TRBV28, the J call TRBJ1-3; D is undetermined. The CDR3 is 14 residues long. From germline, CDR1 is MDHEN and CDR2 SYDVKM. Between the trimmed V and J ends, which lost 2 bases and 4 bases, there was a span of 9 bases. CDR3 coding DNA: TGTGCCAGCAGTTTAAGCGGACTCGGAAACACCATATATTTT. This translates into CASSLSGLGNTIYF.

The chain combines TRBV27 with TRBJ2-1; tentative D call: TRBD2 (6 bases). The CDR3 totals 14 residues. V was shortened by 2 bases and J by 2 bases, with 7 bases between the two germline ends. The germline gives CDR1 MNHEY, CDR2 SMNVEV (reference sequence). The CDR3 sequence: CASSLSGPYNEQFF. The CDR3 nucleotides read TGTGCCAGCAGTTTAAGCGGGCCCTACAATGAGCAGTTCTTC.

The chain combines TRBV18 with TRBJ2-1; TRBD1 matches at 10 bases. Per the germline V gene, CDR1 is KGHSH and CDR2 is LQKENI. This CDR3 spans 14 amino acids. J was trimmed by 9 bases and V by 5 bases; bases with no gene match: 7. CDR3 residues: CASSRGTGESEQFF. In DNA form, the CDR3 reads TGTGCCAGCTCAAGAGGGACAGGGGAAAGTGAGCAGTTCTTC.

A note on this clone: Other DNA sequences of this sample code for an identical CDR3. The gene calls are TRBV4-2 and TRBJ1-2; D is perhaps TRBD1 (6 bases). CDR3 length: 14 amino acids. Trimming removed 1 base at V and 6 bases at J, with 12 bases between. From germline, CDR1 is LGHNA and CDR2 YNFKEQ. The CDR3 nucleotides are TGTGCCAGCAGCCAAGTACTGTCAGGGGATGGCTACACCTTC. Encoded protein: CASSQVLSGDGYTF.

The chain employs TRBV19 and TRBJ1-3, with 11 bases aligning to TRBD1. Germline CDR1 and CDR2: LNHDA and SQIVND (reference sequence). This CDR3 has 17 residues. The trim removed 8 bases at V and 1 base at J, leaving 10 bases unmatched. The CDR3 loop reads CASSTRTGGVSGNTIYF. The CDR3 nucleotides read TGTGCCAGTTCAACTCGGACAGGGGGCGTATCTGGAAACACCATATATTTT.

A single count supports this clone. This rearrangement joins TRBV30 to TRBJ1-2, with D possibly being TRBD1 (6 bases). The CDR3 is 14 amino acids. CDR1 and CDR2 from the germline V gene are GTSNPN and SVGIG (reference sequence). Trimming took off 7 bases at V and 5 bases at J, with 20 bases between the two ends. Written as DNA, the CDR3 is TGTGCCTCCAACAGACAGGAAAGGGGTTATGGCTACACCTTC. This translates into CASNRQERGYGYTF.

The gene calls are TRBV29-1 and TRBJ1-2; perhaps TRBD1 as D (5 bases). Germline V lookup: CDR1 SQVTM, CDR2 ANQGSEA. CDR3 length: 14 amino acids. The V end lost 6 bases, the J end lost 3 bases, and 17 bases lay between the germline ends. The CDR3 DNA reads as TGCAGCGTCGTAGGGCCACAGGCCCACTATGGCTACACCTTC. It encodes CSVVGPQAHYGYTF.

This clone was recorded once. CDR3 sequence reads: CASSFEGNEQFF. CDR3 bases: TGCGCCAGCAGCTTTGAGGGCAATGAGCAGTTCTTC. The chain carries TRBV5-1 and TRBJ2-1, with D perhaps TRBD2 (5 bases). The germline CDR1 and CDR2 sequences are SGHRS and YFSETQ. The CDR3 contains 12 residues. The V and J ends lost 2 bases and 6 bases respectively, with 6 bases between them.

J is TRBJ1-1 and V is TRBV7-9; D unclear. The CDR3 consists of 16 residues. Trimming cost V 0 bases and J 0 bases, with 11 bases left between them. Germline CDR1 reads SEHNR; CDR2 reads FQNEAQ (reference sequence). The DNA for the CDR3 is TGTGCCAGCAGCTTAGCGCGGGGAGTTATGAACACTGAAGCTTTCTTT. Encoded protein: CASSLARGVMNTEAFF.

The chain uses TRBV6-1 and TRBJ1-2; TRBD1 matches at 10 bases. The CDR3 is made up of 14 amino acids. Germline CDR1 is MNHNS and CDR2 is SASEGT. Germline trimming cut 6 bases from V and 3 bases from J; bases unmatched to any gene: 4. This CDR3 is CASRDRGGDYGYTF. In nucleotides, the CDR3 is TGTGCCAGCAGGGACAGGGGGGGGGACTATGGCTACACCTTC.

The table lists this clone with a few counts. The chain combines TRBV4-1 with TRBJ1-1; 9 nucleotides align to TRBD1. The CDR3 is made up of 16 amino acids. Trimming removed 0 bases from V and 6 bases from J; junction bases left unmatched: 8. The germline CDR1 and CDR2 sequences are MGHRA and YSYEKL. The CDR3 coding sequence is TGCGCCAGCAGCCAAGAGTATGGGACAGGGAATTCTGAAGCTTTCTTT. Translating it yields CASSQEYGTGNSEAFF.

The chain uses TRBV7-9 and TRBJ2-1, with 9 bases identical to TRBD2. V lost 5 bases, J lost 5 bases, and 7 bases stayed unmatched. Germline CDR1 is SEHNR and CDR2 is FQNEAQ (reference sequence). The CDR3 totals 15 residues. The CDR3 DNA is TGTGCCAGCAGCCTAGGGCTAGCGGGAAACAATGAGCAGTTCTTC. It translates to CASSLGLAGNNEQFF. The complete variable domain, with remaining parts taken from reference TRBV7-9 and TRBJ2-1, reads DTGVSQNPRHKITKRGQNVTFRCDPISEHNRLYWYRQTLGQGPEFLTYFQNEAQLEKSRLLSDRFSAERPKGSFSTLEIQRTEQGDSAMYLCASSLGLAGNNEQFFGPGTRLTVL.

The chain carries TRBV6-6 and TRBJ2-5; a weak D match, TRBD2 (6 bases). The CDR3 runs to 14 residues. The V gene's germline CDR1 is MNHNY and CDR2 SVGAGI (reference sequence). V was clipped by 7 bases and J by 0 bases, with 12 bases between them. This CDR3 is CASNPGGDQETQYF. The CDR3 coding sequence is TGTGCCAGCAACCCCGGGGGAGACCAAGAGACCCAGTACTTC.

This clone occurred a few times. The chain is built from TRBV11-3 and TRBJ1-5; perhaps TRBD1 as D (6 bases). Germline assignment: CDR1 SGHNT and CDR2 YENEEA. V lost 5 bases and J 2 bases, leaving 16 bases between the germline ends. The CDR3 consists of 16 residues. CDR3 coding DNA: TGTGCCAGCAGCATACAGGGTTACGTGGGCAATCAGCCCCAGCATTTT. Its protein product is CASSIQGYVGNQPQHF.

The chain has TRBV2 and TRBJ1-5, with D possibly TRBD1 on 6 matching bases. The germline gives CDR1 SNHLY, CDR2 FYNNEI. The V end lost 3 bases, the J end lost 2 bases, and 11 bases lay between the germline ends. The CDR3 runs to 15 residues. The CDR3 nucleotides read TGTGCCAGCAGTGAGGGGGGGCAACGCAATCAGCCCCAGCATTTT. Its protein is CASSEGGQRNQPQHF.

The J gene is TRBJ2-5, the V gene TRBV5-1; TRBD2 matches at 9 bases. V was clipped by 0 bases and J by 4 bases; unmatched bases: 10. This CDR3 is built from 17 residues. The germline V gene has CDR1 SGHRS and CDR2 YFSETQ. CDR3 bases: TGCGCCAGCAGCTTGGCCGGCGGAAGCGGGAGGTCAGAGACCCAGTACTTC. Translation gives CASSLAGGSGRSETQYF.

The chain carries TRBV5-4 and TRBJ1-3; 8 positions match TRBD1. With 0 bases clipped from V and 5 bases from J, the junction kept 1 base outside the gene matches. The CDR3 length is 14 residues. Germline V lookup: CDR1 SGHNT, CDR2 YYREEE (reference sequence). The CDR3 here is CASSLGQGRNTIYF. The CDR3 DNA sequence: TGTGCCAGCAGCTTGGGACAGGGGCGAAACACCATATATTTT.